The 17 T cell receptor beta chains given below trace back to one sample, sequenced in a study of tumor-infiltrating T cells and Merkel cell polyomavirus. About the research overall: The T cells studied were KLL-specific CD8+ cells against Merkel polyomavirus.

Robust Merkel cell polyomavirus Large T antigen positivity by immunohistochemistry was seen in all patients' tumors. Here immunoSEQ multiplex PCR was the method, and the copy in TCRdb shows in-frame clones only, minus some. The table lists about 25,000 clones, roughly 85% of them singletons. The sequenced sample consisted of lymph node tissue. The receptors were sampled from a man aged 45-65 years with Merkel cell carcinoma.

A single count supports this clone. This chain joins TRBV19 and TRBJ2-7; D might be TRBD1 (6 bases). Trimming removed 4 bases from V and 6 bases from J, with 22 bases in between. Germline V gene lookup returns CDR1 LNHDA and CDR2 SQIVND (reference sequence). This CDR3 region has 16 residues. The CDR3 coding sequence is TGTGCCAGTAGTAAAGGTGACAGGTTACTGTCTAGCGAGCAGTACTTC. Its protein product is CASSKGDRLLSSEQYF. Full variable domain (rest looked up from reference TRBV19 and TRBJ2-7): DGGITQSPKYLFRKEGQNVTLSCEQNLNHDAMYWYRQDPGQGLRLIYYSQIVNDFQKGDIAEGYSVSREKKESFPLTVTSAQKNPTAFYLCASSKGDRLLSSEQYFGPGTRLTVT.

This chain uses TRBV25-1 with TRBJ1-2, with D perhaps TRBD1 (5 bases). CDR1 is MGHDK and CDR2 is SYGVNS in the germline V gene. The V gene lost 8 bases and the J gene lost 10 bases, with 14 bases spanning the gap. This CDR3 is 11 amino acids long. CDR3: CASRNQGIYTF. For the CDR3, the DNA is TGTGCCAGCCGGAACCAGGGTATCTACACCTTC.

The chain carries TRBV11-2 and TRBJ2-2, with 8 bases identical to TRBD2. Per germline, CDR1 SGHAT and CDR2 FQNNGV. Trimming removed 2 bases from V and 3 bases from J; junction bases left unmatched: 5. The CDR3 length is 16 residues. The CDR3 here is CASSLSRGGYTGELFF. For the CDR3, the DNA is TGTGCCAGCAGCTTATCCCGGGGGGGATACACCGGGGAGCTGTTTTTT.

The chain joins TRBV4-2 to TRBJ1-5; 8 bases map to TRBD1. CDR3 length: 15 residues. The ends lost 1 base at V and 3 bases at J; junction bases unmatched: 2. Germline V gene data show CDR1 as LGHNA and CDR2 as YNFKEQ. The CDR3 protein is CASSQGTGNNQPQHF. CDR3 nucleotides: TGTGCCAGCAGCCAAGGGACAGGGAACAATCAGCCCCAGCATTTT.

The rearrangement uses TRBV19 and TRBJ1-5; the D gene is possibly TRBD1 (5 bases). Between the trimmed V and J ends, which lost 3 bases and 1 base, there was a span of 10 bases. The CDR3 runs to 15 residues. Germline CDR1 and CDR2: LNHDA and SQIVND (reference sequence). CDR3 in DNA: TGTGCCAGTAGTATCAGGGTAATGAGCAATCAGCCCCAGCATTTT. The encoded protein is CASSIRVMSNQPQHF.

The chain combines TRBV2 with TRBJ1-1, with 7 bases identical to TRBD1. There are 12 residues in the CDR3. Germline V gene lookup returns CDR1 SNHLY and CDR2 FYNNEI. Trimming cost V 5 bases and J 8 bases; bases outside gene matches: 5. The CDR3 DNA reads TGTGCCAGCAGTCGGGACAGACGAGAAGCTTTCTTT. Its protein product is CASSRDRREAFF.

The chain joins TRBV6-5 to TRBJ1-2; a possible D gene is TRBD1 (6 bases). Germline V gene sequence: CDR1 MNHEY, CDR2 SVGAGI. Trimming shortened V by 9 bases and J by 8 bases, and 19 bases separated the two germline ends. The CDR3 sequence is 13 residues long. The CDR3, as DNA: TGTGCCAGGGAAGGGGGGGGACGGGGCGGCTACACCTTC. It specifies CAREGGGRGGYTF.

The V gene is TRBV4-1, the J gene TRBJ1-3; 10 bases are a match to TRBD1. V was clipped by 2 bases and J by 2 bases; unmatched bases: 6. This CDR3 region has 17 residues. Germline V lookup: CDR1 MGHRA, CDR2 YSYEKL. This CDR3 is CASSQRQGANTGNTIYF. CDR3 coding DNA: TGCGCCAGCAGCCAACGACAGGGGGCGAATACTGGAAACACCATATATTTT.

Written as DNA, the CDR3 is TGTGCCAGCAGACCCGACACGATTTTTGGTGAAGCTTTCTTT. Residues: CASRPDTIFGEAFF. This chain connects TRBV6-5 to TRBJ1-1; no clear D. The CDR3 consists of 14 residues. Germline values: CDR1 MNHEY, CDR2 SVGAGI. The V end lost 6 bases, the J end lost 7 bases, and 18 bases lay between the germline ends.

Comments on this clone: Sequence at one end of the junction differs from germline and may be a read error. CDR3 loop: CASTEGPGGLSSYEQYF. The CDR3 DNA is TGTGCCAGCACTGAAGGGCCAGGGGGCTTGAGCTCCTACGAGCAGTACTTC. The genes are TRBV2 and TRBJ2-7; 8 bases agree with TRBD1. Germline V CDR1 and CDR2: SNHLY, FYNNEI. The CDR3 consists of 17 residues.

V gene TRBV30 combines with J gene TRBJ2-1, with no clear D. CDR3 length: 14 residues. V was cut by 2 bases and J by 9 bases, with 17 bases left in between. Looked up from germline, CDR1 is GTSNPN and CDR2 is SVGIG (reference sequence). The CDR3 DNA sequence: TGTGCCTGGAGTTTGTCATACTATACCGGTGAGCAGTTCTTC. It translates to CAWSLSYYTGEQFF.

V gene TRBV7-2 combines with J gene TRBJ2-7; TRBD1 matches 7 bases. The trim removed 4 bases at V and 6 bases at J, leaving 9 bases unmatched. The length of the CDR3 is 14 residues. Germline V gene lookup returns CDR1 SGHTA and CDR2 FQGNSA. The CDR3 DNA reads as TGTGCCAGCAGCTCCGAGGGGGCTAGAGGCGAGCAGTACTTC. Amino acids: CASSSEGARGEQYF.

Here the CDR3 DNA reads TGTGCCAGCAGCTTAGAGGGACAGGGGGCAGATACGCAGTATTTT. Amino acid sequence: CASSLEGQGADTQYF. V is TRBV7-8 and J is TRBJ2-3; TRBD1 matches at 11 bases. V dropped 1 base and J dropped 4; count of bases not matched to a gene: 1. Germline-derived CDR1 and CDR2 are SGHVS and FQNEAQ. The CDR3 contains 15 residues. Using reference TRBV7-8 and TRBJ2-3 for the parts outside the CDR3, the full variable domain is GAGVSQSPRYKVAKRGQDVALRCDPISGHVSLFWYQQALGQGPEFLTYFQNEAQLDKSGLPSDRFFAERPEGSVSTLKIQRTQQEDSAVYLCASSLEGQGADTQYFGPGTRLTVL.

This clone came up once. At the DNA level, this CDR3 is encoded by other sequences in the same sample as well. The CDR3 here is CASSLGGWETQYF. CDR3 DNA: TGTGCCAGCAGCTTAGGAGGTTGGGAGACCCAGTACTTC. This rearrangement joins TRBV7-3 to TRBJ2-5; D may be TRBD2 (5 bases). V was shortened by 2 bases and J by 5 bases, with 9 bases between the two germline ends. Germline assignment: CDR1 SGHTA and CDR2 FQGTGA. The CDR3 covers 13 residues.

The rearrangement links TRBV7-9 to TRBJ2-3, with a weak D call TRBD2 (6 bases). Trimming removed 5 bases at V and 5 bases at J, with 14 bases between. The length of the CDR3 is 14 residues. Germline V gives CDR1 SEHNR, CDR2 FQNEAQ (reference sequence). CDR3 loop: CASSIRLGGDTQYF. The CDR3 nucleotides read TGTGCCAGCAGCATACGCTTGGGAGGAGATACGCAGTATTTT.

This chain connects TRBV19 to TRBJ2-1; 10 nucleotides match TRBD2. The CDR3 sequence is 14 residues long. With V trimmed by 5 bases and J by 8 bases, 6 bases remained unmatched. CDR1 and CDR2 from the germline V gene are LNHDA and SQIVND (reference sequence). The CDR3 bases are TGTGCCAGTAGTTTAGCGGGAGGACTTTATGAGCAGTTCTTC. It yields the protein CASSLAGGLYEQFF.

The CDR3 here is CASRITGQRGEKLFF. DNA for the CDR3: TGTGCCAGTAGAATAACAGGACAAAGGGGCGAAAAACTGTTTTTT. The V and J genes are TRBV19 and TRBJ1-4; D may be TRBD1 (5 bases). This CDR3 is built from 15 residues. The V end lost 6 bases, the J end lost 8 bases, and 19 bases lay between the germline ends. Looked up from germline, CDR1 is LNHDA and CDR2 is SQIVND (reference sequence).